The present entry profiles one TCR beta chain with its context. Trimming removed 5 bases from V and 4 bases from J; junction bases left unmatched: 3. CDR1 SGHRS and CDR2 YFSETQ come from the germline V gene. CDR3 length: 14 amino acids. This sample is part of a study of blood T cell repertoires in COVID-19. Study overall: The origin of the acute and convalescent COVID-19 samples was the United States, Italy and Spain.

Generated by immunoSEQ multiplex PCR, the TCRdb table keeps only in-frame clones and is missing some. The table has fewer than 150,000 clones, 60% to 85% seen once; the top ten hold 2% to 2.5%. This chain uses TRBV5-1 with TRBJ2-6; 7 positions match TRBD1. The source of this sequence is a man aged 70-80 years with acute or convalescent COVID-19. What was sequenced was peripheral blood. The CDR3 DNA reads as TGCGCCAGCAGACAGGGGCTCGGGGCCAACGTCCTGACTTTC. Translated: CASRQGLGANVLTF.